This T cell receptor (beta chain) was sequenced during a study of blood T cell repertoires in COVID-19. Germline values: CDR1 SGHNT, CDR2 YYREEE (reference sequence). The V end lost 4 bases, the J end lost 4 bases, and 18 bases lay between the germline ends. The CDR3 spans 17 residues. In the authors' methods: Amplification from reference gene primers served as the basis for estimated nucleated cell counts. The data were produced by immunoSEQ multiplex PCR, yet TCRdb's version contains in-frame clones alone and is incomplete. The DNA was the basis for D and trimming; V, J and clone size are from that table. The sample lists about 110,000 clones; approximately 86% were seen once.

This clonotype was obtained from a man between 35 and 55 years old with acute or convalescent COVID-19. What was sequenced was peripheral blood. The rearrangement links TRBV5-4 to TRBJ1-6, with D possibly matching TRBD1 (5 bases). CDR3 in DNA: TGTGCCAGCAGCCTGGGACCCCCGGAGGGTTATAATTCACCCCTCCACTTT. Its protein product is CASSLGPPEGYNSPLHF. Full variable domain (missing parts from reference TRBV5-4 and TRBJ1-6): ETGVTQSPTHLIKTRGQQVTLRCSSQSGHNTVSWYQQALGQGPQFIFQYYREEENGRGNFPPRFSGLQFPNYSSELNVNALELDDSALYLCASSLGPPEGYNSPLHFGNGTRLTVT.